The subject of this entry is one T cell receptor (beta chain). The sample comes from a study of T cells in Graves' hyperthyroidism and ophthalmopathy. RNA transcripts provided the source from which TCR beta CDR3 regions were amplified. The HTBI primer set served for first-round RT-PCR of the TCR CDR3. TCRdb re-called the multiplex PCR reads with MiXCR, one entry per CDR3 protein. This sample has 500,000 to 650,000 distinct CDR3 sequences, with about 45% found just once. Clinical symptoms, serum thyroxine, TRAb, thyroid ultrasound and orbital computed tomography established diagnosis. The sequencing input was peripheral blood or thyroid tissue (not recorded which). The clonotype originates from an adult woman with Graves' disease, either hyperthyroidism or ophthalmopathy (not recorded which).

CDR3 in amino acids: CASSFSSGNAYEQYF. The CDR3 region has the DNA TGTGCCAGCAGCTTCTCTAGCGGGAACGCCTACGAGCAGTACTTC. The genes are TRBV7-8 and TRBJ2-7, with TRBD2 identical over 9 bases. Germline V gene lookup returns CDR1 SGHVS and CDR2 FQNEAQ. The CDR3 contains 15 residues. With 3 bases clipped from V and 2 bases from J, the junction kept 5 bases outside the gene matches.